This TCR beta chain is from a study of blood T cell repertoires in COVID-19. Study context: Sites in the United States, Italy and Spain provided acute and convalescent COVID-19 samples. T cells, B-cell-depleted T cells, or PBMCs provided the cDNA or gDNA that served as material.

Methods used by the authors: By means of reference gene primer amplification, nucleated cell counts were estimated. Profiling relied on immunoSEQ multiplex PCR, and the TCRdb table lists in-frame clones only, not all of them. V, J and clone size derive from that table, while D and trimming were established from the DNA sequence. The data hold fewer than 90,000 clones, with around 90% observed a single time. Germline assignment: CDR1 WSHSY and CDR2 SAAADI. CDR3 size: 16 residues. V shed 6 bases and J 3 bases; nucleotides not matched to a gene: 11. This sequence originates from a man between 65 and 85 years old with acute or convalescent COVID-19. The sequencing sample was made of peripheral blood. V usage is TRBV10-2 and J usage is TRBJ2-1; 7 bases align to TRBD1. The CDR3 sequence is CASRTPTGLDYNEQFF. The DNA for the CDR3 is TGCGCCAGCAGGACCCCGACAGGGTTGGACTACAATGAGCAGTTCTTC.